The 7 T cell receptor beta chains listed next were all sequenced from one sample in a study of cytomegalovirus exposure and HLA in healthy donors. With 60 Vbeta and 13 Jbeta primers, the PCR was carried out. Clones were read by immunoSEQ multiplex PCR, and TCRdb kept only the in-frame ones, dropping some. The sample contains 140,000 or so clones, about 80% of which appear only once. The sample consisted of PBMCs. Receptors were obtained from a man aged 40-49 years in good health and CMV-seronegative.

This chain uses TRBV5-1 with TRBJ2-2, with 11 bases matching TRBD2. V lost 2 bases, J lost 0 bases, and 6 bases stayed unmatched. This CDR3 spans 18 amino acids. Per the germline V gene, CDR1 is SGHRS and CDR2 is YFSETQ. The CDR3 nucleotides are TGCGCCAGCAGCTTCGGGCTAGCGGGGGGCCCGAACACCGGGGAGCTGTTTTTT. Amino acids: CASSFGLAGGPNTGELFF.

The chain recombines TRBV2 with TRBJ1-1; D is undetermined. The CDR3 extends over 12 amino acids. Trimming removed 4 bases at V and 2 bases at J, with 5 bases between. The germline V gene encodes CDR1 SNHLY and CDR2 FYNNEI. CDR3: CASSAQNTEAFF. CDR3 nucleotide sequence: TGTGCCAGCAGTGCCCAAAACACTGAAGCTTTCTTT. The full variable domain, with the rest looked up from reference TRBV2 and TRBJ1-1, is EPEVTQTPSHQVTQMGQEVILRCVPISNHLYFYWYRQILGQKVEFLVSFYNNEISEKSEIFDDQFSVERPDGSNFTLKIRSTKLEDSAMYFCASSAQNTEAFFGQGTRLTVV.

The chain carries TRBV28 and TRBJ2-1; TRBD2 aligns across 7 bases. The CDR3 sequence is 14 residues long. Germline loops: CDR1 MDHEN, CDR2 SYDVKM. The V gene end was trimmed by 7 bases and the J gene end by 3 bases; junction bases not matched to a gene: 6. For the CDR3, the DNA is TGTGCCAGCACTCGACTAGCCCTCTACAATGAGCAGTTCTTC. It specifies CASTRLALYNEQFF.

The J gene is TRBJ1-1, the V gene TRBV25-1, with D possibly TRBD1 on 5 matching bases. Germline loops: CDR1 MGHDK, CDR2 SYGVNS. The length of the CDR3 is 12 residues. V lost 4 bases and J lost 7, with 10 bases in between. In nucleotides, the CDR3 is TGTGCCAGCAGTGGGGGGAGGGGTGAAGCTTTCTTT. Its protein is CASSGGRGEAFF. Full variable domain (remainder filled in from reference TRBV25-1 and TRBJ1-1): EADIYQTPRYLVIGTGKKITLECSQTMGHDKMYWYQQDPGMELHLIHYSYGVNSTEKGDLSSESTVSRIRTEHFPLTLESARPSHTSQYLCASSGGRGEAFFGQGTRLTVV.

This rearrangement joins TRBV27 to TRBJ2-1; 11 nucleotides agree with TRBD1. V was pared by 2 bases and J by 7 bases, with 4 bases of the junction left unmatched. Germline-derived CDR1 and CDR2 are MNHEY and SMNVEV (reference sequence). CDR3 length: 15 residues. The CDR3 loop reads CASSLGTGGDNEQFF. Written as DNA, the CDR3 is TGTGCCAGCAGTTTAGGGACAGGGGGAGATAATGAGCAGTTCTTC.

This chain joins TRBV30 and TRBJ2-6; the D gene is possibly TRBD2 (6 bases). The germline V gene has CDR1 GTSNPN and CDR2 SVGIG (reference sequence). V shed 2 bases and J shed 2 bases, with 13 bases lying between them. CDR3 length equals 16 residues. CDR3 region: CAWSIKSGAGANVLTF. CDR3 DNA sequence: TGTGCCTGGAGTATTAAATCGGGAGCTGGGGCCAACGTCCTGACTTTC.

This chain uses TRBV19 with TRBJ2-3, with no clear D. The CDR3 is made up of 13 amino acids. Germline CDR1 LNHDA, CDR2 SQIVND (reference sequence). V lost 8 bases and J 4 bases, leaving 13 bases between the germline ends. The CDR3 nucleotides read TGTGCCAGTGCAGAGAGGCGTGCAGATACGCAGTATTTT. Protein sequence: CASAERRADTQYF.